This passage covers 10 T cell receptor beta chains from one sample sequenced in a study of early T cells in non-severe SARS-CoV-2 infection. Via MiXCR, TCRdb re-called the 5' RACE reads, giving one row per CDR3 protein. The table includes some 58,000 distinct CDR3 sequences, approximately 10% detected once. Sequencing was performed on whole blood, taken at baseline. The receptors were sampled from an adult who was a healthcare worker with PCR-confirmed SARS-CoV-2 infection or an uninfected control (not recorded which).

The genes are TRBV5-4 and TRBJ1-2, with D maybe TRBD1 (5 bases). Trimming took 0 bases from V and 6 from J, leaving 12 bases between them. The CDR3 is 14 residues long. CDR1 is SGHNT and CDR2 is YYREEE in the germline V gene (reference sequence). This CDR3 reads CASSLGQGRDGYTF. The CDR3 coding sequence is TGTGCCAGCAGCTTGGGCCAGGGTCGCGATGGCTACACCTTC. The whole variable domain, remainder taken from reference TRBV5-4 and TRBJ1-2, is ETGVTQSPTHLIKTRGQQVTLRCSSQSGHNTVSWYQQALGQGPQFIFQYYREEENGRGNFPPRFSGLQFPNYSSELNVNALELDDSALYLCASSLGQGRDGYTFGSGTRLTVV.

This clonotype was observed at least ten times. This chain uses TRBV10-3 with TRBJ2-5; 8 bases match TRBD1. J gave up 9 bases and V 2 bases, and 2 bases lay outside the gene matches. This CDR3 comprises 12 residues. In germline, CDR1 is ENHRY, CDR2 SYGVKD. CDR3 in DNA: TGTGCCATCAGTGAGGGACAGGGCGCCCAGTACTTC. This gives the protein CAISEGQGAQYF.

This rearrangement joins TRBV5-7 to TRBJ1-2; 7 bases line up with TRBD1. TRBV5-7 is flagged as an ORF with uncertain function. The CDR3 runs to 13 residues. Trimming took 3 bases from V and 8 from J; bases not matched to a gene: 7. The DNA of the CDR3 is TGTGCCAGCAGCTCAGACAGGGCCGAAGGCTACACCTTC. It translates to CASSSDRAEGYTF.

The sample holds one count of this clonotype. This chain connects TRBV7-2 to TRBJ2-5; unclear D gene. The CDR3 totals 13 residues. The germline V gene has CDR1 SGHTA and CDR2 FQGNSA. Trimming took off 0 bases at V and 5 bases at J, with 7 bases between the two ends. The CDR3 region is CASSLAGSETQYF. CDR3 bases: TGTGCCAGCAGCTTAGCGGGAAGCGAGACCCAGTACTTC.

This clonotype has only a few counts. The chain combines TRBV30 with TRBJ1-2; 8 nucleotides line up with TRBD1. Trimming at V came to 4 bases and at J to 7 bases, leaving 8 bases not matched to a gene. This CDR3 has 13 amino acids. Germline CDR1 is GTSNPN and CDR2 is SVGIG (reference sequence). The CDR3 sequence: CAWNRGQGAGYTF. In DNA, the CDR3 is TGTGCCTGGAACCGAGGACAGGGCGCTGGCTACACCTTC.

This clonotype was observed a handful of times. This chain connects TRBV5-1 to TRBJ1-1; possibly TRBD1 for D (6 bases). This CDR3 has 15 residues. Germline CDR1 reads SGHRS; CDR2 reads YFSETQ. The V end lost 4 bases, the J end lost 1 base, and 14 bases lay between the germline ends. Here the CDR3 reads CASSLPGHPNTEAFF. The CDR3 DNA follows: TGCGCCAGCAGCCTCCCGGGACACCCGAACACTGAAGCTTTCTTT.

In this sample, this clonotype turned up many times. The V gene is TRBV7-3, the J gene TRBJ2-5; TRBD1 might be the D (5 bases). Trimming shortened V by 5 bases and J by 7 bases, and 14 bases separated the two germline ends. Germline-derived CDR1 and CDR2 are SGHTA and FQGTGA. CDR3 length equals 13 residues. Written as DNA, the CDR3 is TGTGCCAGCAGCCCTGGACGGCAGGGGACCCAGTACTTC. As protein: CASSPGRQGTQYF.

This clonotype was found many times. CDR3 sequence (DNA): TGCAGTGCTAGCTCGGGGACAGGGCGACACTACGAGCAGTACTTC. As protein: CSASSGTGRHYEQYF. This chain joins TRBV20-1 and TRBJ2-7; 9 nucleotides align to TRBD1. Germline trimming cut 3 bases from V and 3 bases from J; bases unmatched to any gene: 9. Germline V gene data show CDR1 as DFQATT and CDR2 as SNEGSKA (reference sequence). The CDR3 totals 15 residues.

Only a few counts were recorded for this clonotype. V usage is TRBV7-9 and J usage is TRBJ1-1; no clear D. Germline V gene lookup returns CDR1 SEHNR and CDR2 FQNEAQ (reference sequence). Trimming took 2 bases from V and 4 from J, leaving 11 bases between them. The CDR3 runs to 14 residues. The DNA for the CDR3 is TGTGCCAGCAGCTTAAGTGAGGCTTTCACTGAAGCTTTCTTT. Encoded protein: CASSLSEAFTEAFF.

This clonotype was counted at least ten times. Here the CDR3 DNA reads TGTGCCTGGAGTGTACAGGGGGCGTCGCCCGGGGCCAACGTCCTGACTTTC. Translated: CAWSVQGASPGANVLTF. The chain is built from TRBV30 and TRBJ2-6; 9 bases agree with TRBD1. The CDR3 has 17 amino acids. J was trimmed by 4 bases and V by 0 bases; bases with no gene match: 7. CDR1 and CDR2 from the germline V gene are GTSNPN and SVGIG (reference sequence).